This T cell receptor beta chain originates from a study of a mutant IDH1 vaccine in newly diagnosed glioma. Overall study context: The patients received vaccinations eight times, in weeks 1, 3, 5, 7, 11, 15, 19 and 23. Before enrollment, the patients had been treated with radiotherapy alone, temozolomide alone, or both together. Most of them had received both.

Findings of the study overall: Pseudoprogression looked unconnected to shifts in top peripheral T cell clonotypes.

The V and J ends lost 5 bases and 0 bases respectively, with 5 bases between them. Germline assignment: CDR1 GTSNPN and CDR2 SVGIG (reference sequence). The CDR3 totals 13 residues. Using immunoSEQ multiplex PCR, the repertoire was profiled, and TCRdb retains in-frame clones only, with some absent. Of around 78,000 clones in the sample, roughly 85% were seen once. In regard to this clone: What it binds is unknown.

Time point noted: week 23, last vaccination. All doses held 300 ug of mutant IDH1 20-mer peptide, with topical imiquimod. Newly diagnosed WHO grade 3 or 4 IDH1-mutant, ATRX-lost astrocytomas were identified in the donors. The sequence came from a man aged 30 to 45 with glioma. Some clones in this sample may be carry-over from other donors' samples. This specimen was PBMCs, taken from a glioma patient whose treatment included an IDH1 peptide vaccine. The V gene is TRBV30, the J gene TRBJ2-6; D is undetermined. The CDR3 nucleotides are TGTGCCTGGGGATTCTCTGGGGCCAACGTCCTGACTTTC. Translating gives CAWGFSGANVLTF.